The rows below give T cell receptor beta chains drawn from one sample of a study of Tregs in tolerant kidney transplant recipients. Only in-frame clones appear in the TCRdb table, and some are missing; sequencing was by immunoSEQ multiplex PCR. The sample yields some 110,000 clones, roughly 93% seen once. The specimen sequenced was CD4+ T cells from blood. The receptor source for this set is a human donor in good health. CDR3s include the opening cysteine and the closing phenylalanine or tryptophan. Each record gives: CDR3 protein, CDR3 DNA, clone size, V gene, D gene, J gene. The D gene is left open where the match is weak. Only some rows state a clone size, as once, few, many or a class for expanded clones.

CDR3 protein: CSVGQGAGTEAFF
CDR3 DNA: TGCAGCGTCGGTCAGGGGGCGGGGACTGAAGCTTTCTTT
clone size: .
V gene: TRBV29-1
D gene: TRBD1
J gene: TRBJ1-1

CDR3 protein: CSVNGRGPGGTQYF
CDR3 DNA: TGCAGCGTTAATGGAAGGGGGCCGGGGGGGACGCAGTATTTT
clone size: .
V gene: TRBV29-1
D gene: .
J gene: TRBJ2-3

CDR3 protein: CASGRDSLQPQHF
CDR3 DNA: TGTGCTAGTGGCCGGGACAGTCTTCAGCCCCAGCATTTT
clone size: .
V gene: TRBV12-5
D gene: TRBD1
J gene: TRBJ1-5

CDR3 protein: CASSQAGESYEQYF
CDR3 DNA: TGTGCCAGCAGCCAAGCGGGAGAGTCCTACGAGCAGTACTTC
clone size: .
V gene: TRBV4-2
D gene: .
J gene: TRBJ2-7

CDR3 protein: CASSASSGNEKLFF
CDR3 DNA: TGCGCCAGCAGTGCCTCATCGGGTAATGAAAAACTGTTTTTT
clone size: .
V gene: TRBV5-1
D gene: .
J gene: TRBJ1-4

CDR3 protein: CASSYSRQNYGYTF
CDR3 DNA: TGTGCCAGCAGTTACTCTCGACAGAACTATGGCTACACCTTC
clone size: .
V gene: TRBV6-6
D gene: .
J gene: TRBJ1-2

CDR3 protein: CASSPAWGGTDTQYF
CDR3 DNA: TGTGCCAGCAGCCCTGCGTGGGGGGGCACAGATACGCAGTATTTT
clone size: .
V gene: TRBV7-9
D gene: .
J gene: TRBJ2-3

CDR3 protein: CASSGEGGSTEAFF
CDR3 DNA: TGTGCCAGCAGTGGGGAGGGGGGGAGCACTGAAGCTTTCTTT
clone size: once
V gene: TRBV2
D gene: .
J gene: TRBJ1-1

CDR3 protein: CALIGGAYNYEQYF
CDR3 DNA: TGTGCCCTCATAGGGGGCGCCTACAACTACGAGCAGTACTTC
clone size: .
V gene: TRBV6-8
D gene: TRBD1
J gene: TRBJ2-7

CDR3 protein: CASGQNDQPQHF
CDR3 DNA: TGTGCCAGCGGACAGAACGATCAGCCCCAGCATTTT
clone size: .
V gene: TRBV7-9
D gene: .
J gene: TRBJ1-5

CDR3 protein: CAINPSGASYNEQFF
CDR3 DNA: TGTGCCATCAACCCCAGCGGGGCCTCCTACAATGAGCAGTTCTTC
clone size: .
V gene: TRBV10-3
D gene: TRBD2
J gene: TRBJ2-1

CDR3 protein: CASSYREVNEKLFF
CDR3 DNA: TGTGCCAGCAGCTACCGGGAAGTTAATGAAAAACTGTTTTTT
clone size: .
V gene: TRBV7-8
D gene: .
J gene: TRBJ1-4

CDR3 protein: CASTNFRGLGNTIYF
CDR3 DNA: TGTGCCAGCACAAACTTCCGGGGCCTGGGAAACACCATATATTTT
clone size: few
V gene: TRBV11-2
D gene: .
J gene: TRBJ1-3

CDR3 protein: CAWSGTAADTQYF
CDR3 DNA: TGTGCCTGGAGCGGGACTGCAGCGGATACGCAGTATTTT
clone size: .
V gene: TRBV30
D gene: .
J gene: TRBJ2-3

CDR3 protein: CASSQESVVGELFF
CDR3 DNA: TGTGCCAGCAGCCAAGAATCAGTTGTCGGGGAGCTGTTTTTT
clone size: .
V gene: TRBV4-2
D gene: .
J gene: TRBJ2-2

CDR3 protein: CAWMRDRADTGELFF
CDR3 DNA: TGTGCCTGGATGAGGGACAGGGCGGACACCGGGGAGCTGTTTTTT
clone size: .
V gene: TRBV30
D gene: TRBD1
J gene: TRBJ2-2

CDR3 protein: CATSRAGSADTQYF
CDR3 DNA: TGTGCCACCAGCAGGGCAGGGTCCGCAGATACGCAGTATTTT
clone size: once
V gene: TRBV15
D gene: .
J gene: TRBJ2-3

CDR3 protein: CASSSPSAGTGDTQYF
CDR3 DNA: TGTGCCAGCAGCTCCCCGTCGGCTGGGACTGGGGATACGCAGTATTTT
clone size: .
V gene: TRBV7-2
D gene: .
J gene: TRBJ2-3